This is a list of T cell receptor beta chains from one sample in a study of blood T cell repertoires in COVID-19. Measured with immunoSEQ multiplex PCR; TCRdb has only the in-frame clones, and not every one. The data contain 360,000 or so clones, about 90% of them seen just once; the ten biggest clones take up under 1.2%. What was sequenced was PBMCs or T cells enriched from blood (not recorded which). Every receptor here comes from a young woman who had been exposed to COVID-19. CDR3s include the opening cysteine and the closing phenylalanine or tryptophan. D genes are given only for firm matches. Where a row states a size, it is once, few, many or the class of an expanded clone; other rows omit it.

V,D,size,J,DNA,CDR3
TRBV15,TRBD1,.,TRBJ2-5,TGTGCCACCAGCAGGGACAGGGCAAAAGAGACCCAGTACTTC,CATSRDRAKETQYF
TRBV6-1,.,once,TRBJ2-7,TGTGCCAGCAGTGAAATTACAGGCCGCGAGCAGTACTTC,CASSEITGREQYF
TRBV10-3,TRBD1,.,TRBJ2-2,TGTGCCATCAATAAGGGGACAGGGTCGAACACCGGGGAGCTGTTTTTT,CAINKGTGSNTGELFF
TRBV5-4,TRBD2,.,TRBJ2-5,TGTGCCAGCAGCCCTCCGGGGACTAGCTGGGAGACCCAGTACTTC,CASSPPGTSWETQYF
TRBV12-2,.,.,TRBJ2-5,TGTGCAAGTCGCTTAGCGGCCCGACTAGCGGGAGGTTTTCTCAGGACCCAGTACTTC,CASRLAARLAGGFLRTQYF
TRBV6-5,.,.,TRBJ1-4,TGTGCCAGCAGCAGAGAGACAGGTTTTAATGAAAAACTGTTTTTT,CASSRETGFNEKLFF
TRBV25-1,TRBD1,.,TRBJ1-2,TGTGCCAGCACCCCGGGACAGGGGCTGGGTGGCTACACCTTC,CASTPGQGLGGYTF
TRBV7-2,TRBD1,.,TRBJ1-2,TGTGCCAGCAGACCCGGGACAGGTTCCGGCTACACCTTC,CASRPGTGSGYTF
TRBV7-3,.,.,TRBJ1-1,TGTGCCAGCAGCGCACAGGGACAAAAGAACACTGAAGCTTTCTTT,CASSAQGQKNTEAFF
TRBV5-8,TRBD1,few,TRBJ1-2,TGTGCCAGCAGCTTCCGACAGGGGTCGGGCTATGGCTACACCTTC,CASSFRQGSGYGYTF
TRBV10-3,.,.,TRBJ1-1,TGTGCCATCAGTGAAAGGGAACTAGATTCGTACACTGAAGCTTTCTTT,CAISERELDSYTEAFF
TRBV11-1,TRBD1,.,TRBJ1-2,TGTGCCAGCAGCTTAGTTGGTGGACAGGGCTCTGGCTACACCTTC,CASSLVGGQGSGYTF
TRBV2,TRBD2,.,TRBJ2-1,TGTGCCAGCAGTGAAAGGGCTAGCGGATACAATGAGCAGTTCTTC,CASSERASGYNEQFF